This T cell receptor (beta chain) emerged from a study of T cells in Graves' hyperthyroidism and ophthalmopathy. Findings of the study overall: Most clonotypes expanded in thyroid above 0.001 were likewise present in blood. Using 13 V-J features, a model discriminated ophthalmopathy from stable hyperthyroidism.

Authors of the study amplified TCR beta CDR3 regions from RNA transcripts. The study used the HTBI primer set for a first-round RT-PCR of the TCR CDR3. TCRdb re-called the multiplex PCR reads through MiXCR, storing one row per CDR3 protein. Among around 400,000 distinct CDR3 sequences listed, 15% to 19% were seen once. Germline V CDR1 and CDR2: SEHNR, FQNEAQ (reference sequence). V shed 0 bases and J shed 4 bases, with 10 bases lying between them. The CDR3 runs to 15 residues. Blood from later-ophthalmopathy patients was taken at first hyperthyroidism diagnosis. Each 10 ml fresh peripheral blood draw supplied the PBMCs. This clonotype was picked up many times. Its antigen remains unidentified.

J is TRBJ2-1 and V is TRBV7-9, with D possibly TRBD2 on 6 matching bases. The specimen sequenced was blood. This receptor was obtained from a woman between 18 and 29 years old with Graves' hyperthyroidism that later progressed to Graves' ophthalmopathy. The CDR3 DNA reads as TGTGCCAGCAGCTTAGCCGCGGGATATTACAATGAGCAGTTCTTC. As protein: CASSLAAGYYNEQFF.